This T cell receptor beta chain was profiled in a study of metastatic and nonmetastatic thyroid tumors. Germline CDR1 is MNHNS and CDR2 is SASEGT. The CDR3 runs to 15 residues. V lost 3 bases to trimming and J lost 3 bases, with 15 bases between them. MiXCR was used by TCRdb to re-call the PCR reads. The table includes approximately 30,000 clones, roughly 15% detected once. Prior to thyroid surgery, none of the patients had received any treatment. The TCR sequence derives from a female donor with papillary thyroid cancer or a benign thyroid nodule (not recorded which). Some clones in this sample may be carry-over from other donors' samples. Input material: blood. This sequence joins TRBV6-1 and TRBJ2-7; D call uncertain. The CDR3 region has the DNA TGTGCCAGCAGTGACCCTTTTAACAGTTACTACGAGCAGTACTTC. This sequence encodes CASSDPFNSYYEQYF.